This T cell receptor beta chain is drawn from a study of regulatory T cells in long-lasting Graves disease. Study observations and caveats: Persistent disease favored TRBV28, TRBJ1-2 and TRBJ2-5. Persistent patients shared 2,700 or so public clonotypes among themselves. Newly diagnosed patients shared fewer, at roughly 1,000. Having only a small sample size may have limited accuracy.

A single record per CDR3 protein comes from TCRdb applying MiXCR to the reads. The table includes around 1,100 distinct CDR3 sequences, about 80% detected once. The CDR3 runs to 14 residues. V lost 3 bases to trimming and J lost 4 bases, with 12 bases between them. Germline-derived CDR1 and CDR2 are KGHSH and LQKENI. This clonotype was counted between two and nine times. Its antigen remains unidentified. PBMC-derived RNA was used for the TCR library. Peripheral blood, 7.5 to 9 milliliters of it, was drawn into EDTA tubes. The source is a woman aged 35-65 years with Graves disease. Sequencing was performed on peripheral blood mononuclear cells (PBMCs), taken with antithyroid drug treatment, in newly diagnosed or persistent Graves disease (not recorded which). J is TRBJ2-5 and V is TRBV18; TRBD1 or TRBD2 may be the D gene (6 bases each). The CDR3 loop reads CASSPQGRRETQYF. The CDR3 nucleotides read TGTGCCAGCTCACCGCAGGGGAGGAGAGAGACCCAGTACTTC. Full variable domain (outside the CDR3, taken from reference TRBV18 and TRBJ2-5): NAGVMQNPRHLVRRRGQEARLRCSPMKGHSHVYWYRQLPEEGLKFMVYLQKENIIDESGMPKERFSAEFPKEGPSILRIQQVVRGDSAAYFCASSPQGRRETQYFGPGTRLLVL.